This paragraph reports one TCR beta chain. These data originate in a study of cytomegalovirus exposure and HLA in healthy donors. 13 Jbeta primers and 60 Vbeta primers were used for the PCR. Generated by immunoSEQ multiplex PCR, the TCRdb table keeps only in-frame clones and is missing some. The data show 150,000 to 250,000 clones, approximately 78% seen once. The V gene lost 7 bases and the J gene lost 8 bases, with 9 bases spanning the gap. Looked up from germline, CDR1 is MNHEY and CDR2 is SMNVEV (reference sequence). CDR3 size: 11 residues. Source material: PBMCs. The chain links TRBV27 to TRBJ2-1; D possibly corresponds to TRBD1 (5 bases). This TCR derives from a woman aged 50 to 60 in good health and CMV-seropositive. The chain's CDR3 is CASIKGHEQFF. The CDR3 DNA reads TGTGCCAGCATAAAGGGGCATGAGCAGTTCTTC.